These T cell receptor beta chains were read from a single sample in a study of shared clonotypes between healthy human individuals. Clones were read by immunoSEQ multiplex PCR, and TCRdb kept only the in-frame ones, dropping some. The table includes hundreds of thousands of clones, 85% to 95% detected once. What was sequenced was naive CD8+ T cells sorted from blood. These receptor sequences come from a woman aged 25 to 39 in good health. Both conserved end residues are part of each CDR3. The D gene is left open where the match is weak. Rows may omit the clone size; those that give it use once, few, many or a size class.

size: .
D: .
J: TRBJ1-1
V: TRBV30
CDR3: CAWDGRNTEAFF
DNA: TGTGCCTGGGACGGACGGAACACTGAAGCTTTCTTT

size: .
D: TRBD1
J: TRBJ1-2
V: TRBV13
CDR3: CASSHTAGTGEKNYGYTF
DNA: TGTGCCAGCAGCCATACTGCGGGGACAGGGGAAAAGAACTATGGCTACACCTTC

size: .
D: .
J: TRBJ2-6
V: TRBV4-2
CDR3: CASSHDDGLLPGANVLTF
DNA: TGTGCCAGCAGCCACGATGATGGACTACTGCCTGGGGCCAACGTCCTGACTTTC

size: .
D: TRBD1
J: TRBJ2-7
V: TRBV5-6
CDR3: CASSPTQGQGFYEQYF
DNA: TGTGCCAGCAGCCCAACCCAGGGACAGGGGTTCTACGAGCAGTACTTC

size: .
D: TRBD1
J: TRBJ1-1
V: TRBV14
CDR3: CASSLTHLRGLMNTEAFF
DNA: TGTGCCAGCAGCCTTACCCATCTCAGGGGGCTCATGAACACTGAAGCTTTCTTT

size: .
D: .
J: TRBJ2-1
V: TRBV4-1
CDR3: CASSHLVDNEQFF
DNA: TGCGCCAGCAGCCACCTAGTGGACAATGAGCAGTTCTTC

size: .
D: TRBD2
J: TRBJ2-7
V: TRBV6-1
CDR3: CASSETSGRNPFSYEQYF
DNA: TGTGCCAGCAGTGAGACTAGCGGGAGAAATCCCTTCTCCTACGAGCAGTACTTC

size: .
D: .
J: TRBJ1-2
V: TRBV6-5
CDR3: CASSYSTEDHYGYTF
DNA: TGTGCCAGCAGTTACTCGACGGAAGACCATTATGGCTACACCTTC

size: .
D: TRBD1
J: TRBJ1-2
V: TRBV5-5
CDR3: CASSWGSQGAYGYTF
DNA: TGTGCCAGCAGCTGGGGTAGTCAGGGGGCCTATGGCTACACCTTC

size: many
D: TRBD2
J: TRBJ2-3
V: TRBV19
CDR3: CASSSTSESVDTQYF
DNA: TGTGCCAGTAGTTCTACTAGCGAATCCGTAGATACGCAGTATTTT

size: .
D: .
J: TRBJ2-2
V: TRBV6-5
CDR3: CASRRGNTGELFF
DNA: TGTGCCAGCAGGCGAGGGAACACCGGGGAGCTGTTTTTT

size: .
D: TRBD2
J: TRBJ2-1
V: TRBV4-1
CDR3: CASSQDRVAGINEQFF
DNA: TGCGCCAGCAGCCAAGATAGGGTAGCGGGGATAAATGAGCAGTTCTTC

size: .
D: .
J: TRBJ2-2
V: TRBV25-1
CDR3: CASSSGSGELFF
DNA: TGTGCCAGCAGTAGTGGGTCCGGGGAGCTGTTTTTT

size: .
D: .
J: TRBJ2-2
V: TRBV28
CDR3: CASPPRLNTGELFF
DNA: TGTGCCAGCCCCCCCCGCTTGAACACCGGGGAGCTGTTTTTT

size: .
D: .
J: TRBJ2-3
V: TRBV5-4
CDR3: CASGSGDTQYF
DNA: TGTGCCAGCGGGAGCGGAGATACGCAGTATTTT

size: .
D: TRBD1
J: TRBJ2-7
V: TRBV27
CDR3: CASSPLWQGDEQYF
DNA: TGTGCCAGCAGTCCGCTTTGGCAGGGGGACGAGCAGTACTTC

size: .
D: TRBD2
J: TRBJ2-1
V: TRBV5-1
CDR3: CASSFTSVYNEQFF
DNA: TGCGCCAGCAGCTTTACTAGCGTATACAATGAGCAGTTCTTC

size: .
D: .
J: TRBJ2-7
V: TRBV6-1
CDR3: CASSDTPGYEQYF
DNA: TGTGCCAGCAGTGATACGCCGGGTTACGAGCAGTACTTC

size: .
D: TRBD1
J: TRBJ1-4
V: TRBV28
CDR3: CASSLGQGYEKLFF
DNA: TGTGCCAGCAGTTTGGGACAGGGGTATGAAAAACTGTTTTTT

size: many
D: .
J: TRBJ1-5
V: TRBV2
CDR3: CASSESATTGYQPQHF
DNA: TGTGCCAGCAGTGAAAGTGCGACAACAGGTTACCAGCCCCAGCATTTT

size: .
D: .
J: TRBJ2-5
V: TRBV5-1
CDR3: CASSDSLEETQYF
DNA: TGCGCCAGCAGCGATTCTCTGGAAGAGACCCAGTACTTC

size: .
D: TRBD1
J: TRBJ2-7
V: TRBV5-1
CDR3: CASSLRGTDEQYF
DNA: TGCGCCAGCAGCTTACGAGGGACAGACGAGCAGTACTTC

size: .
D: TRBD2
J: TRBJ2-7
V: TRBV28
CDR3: CASSFGGLAGQYEQYF
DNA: TGTGCCAGCAGTTTTGGTGGACTAGCGGGGCAATACGAGCAGTACTTC

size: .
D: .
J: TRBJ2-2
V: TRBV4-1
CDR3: CASSQFQPGELFF
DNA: TGCGCCAGCAGCCAATTTCAGCCCGGGGAGCTGTTTTTT

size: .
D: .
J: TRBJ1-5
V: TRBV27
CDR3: CASSLLGSEGSNQPQHF
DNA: TGTGCCAGCAGTTTATTAGGTTCAGAAGGTAGCAATCAGCCCCAGCATTTT

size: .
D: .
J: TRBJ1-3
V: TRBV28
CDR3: CASSLSAGRGNTIYF
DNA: TGTGCCAGCAGTTTATCGGCAGGGCGAGGAAACACCATATATTTT

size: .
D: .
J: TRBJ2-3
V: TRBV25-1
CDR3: CASSEVLPGTDTQYF
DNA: TGTGCCAGCAGTGAAGTTTTACCTGGAACAGATACGCAGTATTTT

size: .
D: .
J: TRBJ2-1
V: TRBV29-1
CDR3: CSVVGNYNEQFF
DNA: TGCAGCGTTGTCGGGAATTACAATGAGCAGTTCTTC

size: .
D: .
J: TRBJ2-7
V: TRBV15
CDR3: CATSHGNYEQYF
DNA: TGTGCCACCTCACACGGAAACTACGAGCAGTACTTC

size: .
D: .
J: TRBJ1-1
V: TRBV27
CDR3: CASSLSRHTEAFF
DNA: TGTGCCAGCAGTTTATCGAGGCACACTGAAGCTTTCTTT

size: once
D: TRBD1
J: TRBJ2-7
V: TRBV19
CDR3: CASSMGQGAYEQYF
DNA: TGTGCCAGTAGTATGGGACAGGGAGCCTACGAGCAGTACTTC

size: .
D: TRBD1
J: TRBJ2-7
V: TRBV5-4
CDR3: CASSLAGQGIYEQYF
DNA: TGTGCCAGCAGCTTGGCGGGACAGGGTATTTACGAGCAGTACTTC

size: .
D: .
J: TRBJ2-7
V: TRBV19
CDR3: CASSGPGEGSYEQYF
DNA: TGTGCCAGTAGTGGGCCCGGAGAAGGCTCCTACGAGCAGTACTTC

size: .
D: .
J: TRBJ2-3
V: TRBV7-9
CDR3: CASSYNREADTQYF
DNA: TGTGCCAGCAGCTATAACAGGGAAGCAGATACGCAGTATTTT

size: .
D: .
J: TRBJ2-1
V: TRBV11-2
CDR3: CASSLVSYNEQFF
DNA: TGTGCCAGCAGCTTAGTGAGCTACAATGAGCAGTTCTTC

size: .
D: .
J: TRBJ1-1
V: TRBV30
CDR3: CALVGGGNTEAFF
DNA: TGTGCCTTGGTGGGAGGGGGAAACACTGAAGCTTTCTTT

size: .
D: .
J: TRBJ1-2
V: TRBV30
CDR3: CAWSQDSSYGYTF
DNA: TGTGCCTGGAGTCAGGACAGCTCCTATGGCTACACCTTC

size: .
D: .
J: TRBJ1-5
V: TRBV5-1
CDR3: CASSLGQGDNQPQHF
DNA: TGCGCCAGCAGCTTGGGTCAGGGTGATAATCAGCCCCAGCATTTT

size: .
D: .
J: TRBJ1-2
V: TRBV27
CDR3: CASSSPLKTNYGYTF
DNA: TGTGCCAGCAGTTCCCCCTTGAAAACTAACTATGGCTACACCTTC

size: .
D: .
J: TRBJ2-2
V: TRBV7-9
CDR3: CASSPWPGERRNTGELFF
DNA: TGTGCCAGCAGCCCCTGGCCCGGAGAGCGGAGGAACACCGGGGAGCTGTTTTTT

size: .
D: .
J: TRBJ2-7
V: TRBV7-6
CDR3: CASSLAGGNYEQYF
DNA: TGTGCCAGCAGCTTGGCAGGGGGGAACTACGAGCAGTACTTC

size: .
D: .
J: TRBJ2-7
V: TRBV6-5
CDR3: CASSYSIPPGIYEQYF
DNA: TGTGCCAGCAGTTACTCGATTCCCCCAGGAATCTACGAGCAGTACTTC

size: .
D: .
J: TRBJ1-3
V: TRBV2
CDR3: CATEPTGSSGNTIYF
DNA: TGTGCCACCGAACCCACAGGATCCTCTGGAAACACCATATATTTT

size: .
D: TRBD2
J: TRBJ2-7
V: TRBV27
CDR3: CASSPGTSGRGEQYF
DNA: TGTGCCAGCAGCCCAGGGACTAGCGGGAGGGGCGAGCAGTACTTC

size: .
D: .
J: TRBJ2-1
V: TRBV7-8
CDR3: CASSRRADTYNEQFF
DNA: TGTGCCAGCAGCCGCCGAGCGGACACCTACAATGAGCAGTTCTTC

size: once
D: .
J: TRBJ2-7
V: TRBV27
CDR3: CASSLSARTRTYEQYF
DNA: TGTGCCAGCAGTTTATCGGCCAGGACCCGAACCTACGAGCAGTACTTC

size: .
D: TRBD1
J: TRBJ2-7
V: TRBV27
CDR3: CASSPLNSGQGYEQYF
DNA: TGTGCCAGCAGTCCACTAAATTCGGGACAGGGGTACGAGCAGTACTTC

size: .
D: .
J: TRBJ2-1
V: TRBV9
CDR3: CASSVLSDEQFF
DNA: TGTGCCAGCAGCGTTTTGTCTGATGAGCAGTTCTTC

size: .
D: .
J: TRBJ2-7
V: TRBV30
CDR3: CAWTAVGDEQYF
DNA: TGTGCCTGGACGGCCGTAGGGGACGAGCAGTACTTC

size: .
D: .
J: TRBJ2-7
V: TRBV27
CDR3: CASSSGHKDYEQYF
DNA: TGTGCCAGCAGCTCGGGACACAAAGACTACGAGCAGTACTTC

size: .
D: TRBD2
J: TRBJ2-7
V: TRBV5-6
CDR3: CASSLGLSGSNEQYF
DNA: TGTGCCAGCAGCTTGGGTCTTAGCGGGAGTAACGAGCAGTACTTC

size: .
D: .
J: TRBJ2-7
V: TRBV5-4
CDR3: CASSSESEQYF
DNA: TGTGCCAGCAGCTCCGAATCCGAGCAGTACTTC

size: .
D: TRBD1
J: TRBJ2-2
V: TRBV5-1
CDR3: CASTPRTGSVAKNTGELFF
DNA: TGCGCCAGCACCCCTCGGACAGGTAGCGTCGCCAAGAACACCGGGGAGCTGTTTTTT

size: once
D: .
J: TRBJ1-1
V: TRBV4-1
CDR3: CASSQAGATMNTEAFF
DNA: TGCGCCAGCAGCCAAGCAGGGGCCACAATGAACACTGAAGCTTTCTTT

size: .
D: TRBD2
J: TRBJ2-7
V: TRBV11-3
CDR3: CASSLAGAGDEQYF
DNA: TGTGCCAGCAGCTTAGCGGGTGCGGGGGACGAGCAGTACTTC